These 24 T cell receptor beta chains share one sample of origin, sequenced in a study of CD8+ T cells in alopecia areata. As the sequencing template, cDNA was produced by extracting RNA and reverse transcribing it. The data were produced by immunoSEQ multiplex PCR, yet TCRdb's version contains in-frame clones alone and is incomplete. The data contain more than 95,000 clones, approximately 90% of them singletons. Treatment: oral pan-JAK inhibitor, 5-10 mg twice daily. The input for sequencing was CD8+ T cells sorted from blood, taken around week 31, from a patient treated with tofacitinib. The receptors shown here come from a human donor with alopecia areata.

This clone was counted between two and nine times. The chain links TRBV11-2 to TRBJ2-3; TRBD2 matches at 12 bases. Looked up from germline, CDR1 is SGHAT and CDR2 is FQNNGV. V dropped 8 bases and J dropped 3; count of bases not matched to a gene: 3. The CDR3 totals 14 residues. The CDR3 region is CASSGTSGTDTQYF. The CDR3 DNA sequence: TGTGCCAGCTCGGGGACTAGCGGGACAGATACGCAGTATTTT.

The chain combines TRBV5-1 with TRBJ1-4; TRBD1 matches at 7 bases. The V segment lost 0 bases and the J segment 6 bases; nucleotides outside the gene matches: 5. Germline assignment: CDR1 SGHRS and CDR2 YFSETQ. This CDR3 comprises 15 residues. The CDR3 DNA follows: TGCGCCAGCAGCTTGGAGGGGGCGTTGGATGAAAAACTGTTTTTT. Translated, it gives CASSLEGALDEKLFF.

The chain couples TRBV5-1 to TRBJ2-1; D not resolved. With 0 bases removed from V and 0 bases from J, the gap between germline ends came to 13 bases. The CDR3 consists of 17 residues. Germline-derived CDR1 and CDR2 are SGHRS and YFSETQ. This CDR3 reads CASSLVPPMSSYNEQFF. The CDR3, as DNA: TGCGCCAGCAGCTTGGTACCCCCTATGAGCTCCTACAATGAGCAGTTCTTC.

In this sample, this clone turned up once. The chain links TRBV5-1 to TRBJ1-5; D is perhaps TRBD1 (5 bases). The V and J ends lost 4 bases and 0 bases respectively, with 11 bases between them. Germline V gives CDR1 SGHRS, CDR2 YFSETQ. The CDR3 is 15 amino acids. The CDR3, as DNA: TGCGCCAGCAGCCCAGGGATCTATAGCAATCAGCCCCAGCATTTT. Its translation is CASSPGIYSNQPQHF.

This chain connects TRBV5-6 to TRBJ2-1, with unresolved D. Trimming removed 1 base from V and 9 bases from J, with 11 bases in between. The CDR3 consists of 13 residues. CDR1 SGHDT and CDR2 YYEEEE come from the germline V gene. CDR3 sequence (DNA): TGTGCCAGCAGCTTGAGATCGAATCCTGAGCAGTTCTTC. Translation: CASSLRSNPEQFF.

The chain has TRBV6-5 and TRBJ1-1, with D hard to call. CDR1 and CDR2 from the germline V gene are MNHEY and SVGAGI. The V end lost 5 bases, the J end lost 1 base, and 14 bases lay between the germline ends. The CDR3 runs 15 residues. The CDR3 DNA follows: TGTGCCAGCAGTCCCTCCTTCGCGGCGAACACTGAAGCTTTCTTT. This sequence encodes CASSPSFAANTEAFF.

The chain combines TRBV5-8 with TRBJ2-7; TRBD1 agrees at 10 bases. V lost 4 bases to trimming and J lost 5 bases; unmatched junction nucleotides: 6. Per the germline V gene, CDR1 is SGHTS and CDR2 is YDEGEE. The length of the CDR3 is 14 residues. The CDR3 loop is CASSQPGTGDEQYF. CDR3 nucleotide sequence: TGTGCCAGCAGCCAACCAGGGACAGGGGACGAGCAGTACTTC.

V is TRBV7-6 and J is TRBJ2-7; D might be TRBD2 (5 bases). V lost 4 bases, J lost 5 bases, and 9 bases lay in between. Germline loops: CDR1 SGHVS, CDR2 FNYEAQ. The CDR3 is 12 residues long. The CDR3 spells CASSYGEHEQYF. CDR3 bases: TGTGCCAGCAGCTACGGGGAGCACGAGCAGTACTTC.

This clone was detected once. V is TRBV5-6 and J is TRBJ2-1; D is undetermined. The V gene lost 7 bases and the J gene lost 1 base, with 9 bases spanning the gap. Germline V gene sequence: CDR1 SGHDT, CDR2 YYEEEE. The CDR3 length is 13 residues. CDR3 sequence reads: CASGKESYNEQFF. CDR3 coding DNA: TGTGCCAGCGGAAAAGAATCCTACAATGAGCAGTTCTTC.

The chain combines TRBV29-1 with TRBJ1-4, with 7 bases lining up with TRBD1. This CDR3 is 15 amino acids long. Looked up from germline, CDR1 is SQVTM and CDR2 is ANQGSEA. The trim removed 3 bases at V and 7 bases at J, leaving 11 bases unmatched. The CDR3 loop reads CSVETHLTGAEKLFF. The CDR3 bases are TGCAGCGTTGAGACCCACCTTACAGGGGCTGAAAAACTGTTTTTT.

This clone was seen only once. This chain uses TRBV7-9 with TRBJ2-1, with 7 bases matching TRBD2. Losses at the gene ends were 5 bases for V and 2 bases for J; bases not matched to a gene: 9. This CDR3 has 16 amino acids. CDR1 and CDR2 (germline): SEHNR, FQNEAQ (reference sequence). In DNA form, the CDR3 reads TGTGCCAGCAGCCCGCGCACTAGCGACGCCTACAATGAGCAGTTCTTC. Its protein is CASSPRTSDAYNEQFF.

V usage is TRBV5-4 and J usage is TRBJ2-2; a weak D match, TRBD1 (6 bases). Germline V gene data show CDR1 as SGHNT and CDR2 as YYREEE (reference sequence). This CDR3 spans 15 amino acids. V gave up 4 bases and J gave up 3 bases, with 13 bases separating them. In nucleotides, the CDR3 is TGTGCCAGCAGCCGCCCAGGGGCGGACACCGGGGAGCTGTTTTTT. Translating gives CASSRPGADTGELFF. The complete variable domain, with remaining parts taken from reference TRBV5-4 and TRBJ2-2, reads ETGVTQSPTHLIKTRGQQVTLRCSSQSGHNTVSWYQQALGQGPQFIFQYYREEENGRGNFPPRFSGLQFPNYSSELNVNALELDDSALYLCASSRPGADTGELFFGEGSRLTVL.

This clone was seen a handful of times. The chain uses TRBV6-5 and TRBJ1-1, with unresolved D. V was pared by 1 base and J by 7 bases, with 7 bases between. Germline loops: CDR1 MNHEY, CDR2 SVGAGI. This CDR3 region has 12 residues. The CDR3 DNA is TGTGCCAGCAGTTACTGGATGGGTGAAGCTTTCTTT. It is translated as CASSYWMGEAFF.

The chain employs TRBV7-9 and TRBJ2-7, with D perhaps TRBD2 (5 bases). The V and J ends lost 8 bases and 0 bases respectively, with 11 bases between them. Germline-derived CDR1 and CDR2 are SEHNR and FQNEAQ (reference sequence). The CDR3 runs 13 residues. For the CDR3, the DNA is TGTGCCAGCTTCGGGGTAAGCTCCTACGAGCAGTACTTC. The encoded protein is CASFGVSSYEQYF.

The chain is built from TRBV29-1 and TRBJ2-7; 11 bases are a match to TRBD1. This CDR3 is built from 15 residues. Trimming at V came to 2 bases and at J to 3 bases, leaving 6 bases not matched to a gene. Germline V gives CDR1 SQVTM, CDR2 ANQGSEA. The CDR3 here is CSVEKPGQGVYEQYF. The CDR3, as DNA: TGCAGCGTTGAAAAACCGGGACAGGGGGTCTACGAGCAGTACTTC.

The V call is TRBV27, the J call TRBJ1-2, with 8 nucleotides matching TRBD1. Trimming removed 5 bases from V and 8 bases from J; junction bases left unmatched: 7. The CDR3 is 13 residues long. CDR1 is MNHEY and CDR2 is SMNVEV in the germline V gene (reference sequence). CDR3 nucleotides: TGTGCCAGCAGTCCGAACAGGGGGGACGGCTACACCTTC. Its translation: CASSPNRGDGYTF.

V usage is TRBV4-1 and J usage is TRBJ2-7; TRBD1 aligns across 10 bases. The germline CDR1 and CDR2 sequences are MGHRA and YSYEKL. The V gene end was trimmed by 3 bases and the J gene end by 5 bases; junction bases not matched to a gene: 7. The CDR3 runs to 15 residues. CDR3 protein: CASSHPGTGENEQYF. The CDR3 DNA is TGCGCCAGCAGCCACCCCGGGACAGGGGAAAACGAGCAGTACTTC.

The chain uses TRBV19 and TRBJ2-7, with 9 bases that match TRBD1. V lost 6 bases to trimming and J lost 7 bases; unmatched junction nucleotides: 10. The CDR3 runs to 14 residues. The germline CDR1 and CDR2 sequences are LNHDA and SQIVND (reference sequence). The DNA of the CDR3 is TGTGCCAGTAGACCCCCGGGGGACAGGGATGAGCAGTACTTC. Translated, it gives CASRPPGDRDEQYF.

The chain carries TRBV7-6 and TRBJ2-7, with a possible D match to TRBD2 (6 bases). CDR3 length: 14 residues. The V end lost 1 base, the J end lost 5 bases, and 12 bases lay between the germline ends. CDR1 and CDR2 (germline): SGHVS, FNYEAQ. The CDR3 DNA reads as TGTGCCAGCAGCTTAGGGGACGGGGGTCACGAGCAGTACTTC. Protein product: CASSLGDGGHEQYF.

V gene TRBV7-8 combines with J gene TRBJ2-3; 9 bases fit TRBD1. This CDR3 region has 15 residues. Trimming at V came to 4 bases and at J to 0 bases, leaving 2 bases not matched to a gene. Germline V gives CDR1 SGHVS, CDR2 FQNEAQ. Written as DNA, the CDR3 is TGTGCCAGCAGCTGGGACAGGGAAAGCACAGATACGCAGTATTTT. Its translation is CASSWDRESTDTQYF.

The rearrangement links TRBV19 to TRBJ2-1; 10 bases match TRBD2. In germline, CDR1 is LNHDA, CDR2 SQIVND (reference sequence). V shed 3 bases and J 8 bases; nucleotides not matched to a gene: 4. The CDR3 consists of 14 residues. CDR3 sequence: CASSISSGSHEQFF. Here the CDR3 DNA reads TGTGCCAGTAGTATTTCTAGCGGGAGTCATGAGCAGTTCTTC.

The chain joins TRBV19 to TRBJ1-4; 7 bases match TRBD1. The CDR3 sequence is 14 residues long. J was trimmed by 4 bases and V by 6 bases; bases with no gene match: 5. Germline loops: CDR1 LNHDA, CDR2 SQIVND (reference sequence). DNA for the CDR3: TGTGCCAGTAGCCGGGACAGCTTTAATGAAAAACTGTTTTTT. Protein: CASSRDSFNEKLFF.

This chain connects TRBV9 to TRBJ1-6; no clear D. Germline CDR1 and CDR2: SGDLS and YYNGEE. The CDR3 is 15 amino acids. V shed 3 bases and J shed 7 bases, with 14 bases lying between them. DNA for the CDR3: TGTGCCAGCAGCGCTGGATCCGGGCCGAATTCACCCCTCCACTTT. It yields the protein CASSAGSGPNSPLHF.

This clone has only one observation. The gene calls are TRBV19 and TRBJ2-7, with no clear D. The germline V gene has CDR1 LNHDA and CDR2 SQIVND (reference sequence). V lost 4 bases to trimming and J lost 3 bases, with 4 bases between them. The CDR3 consists of 11 residues. The CDR3 spells CASSKDYEQYF. The CDR3, as DNA: TGTGCCAGTAGTAAAGACTACGAGCAGTACTTC.